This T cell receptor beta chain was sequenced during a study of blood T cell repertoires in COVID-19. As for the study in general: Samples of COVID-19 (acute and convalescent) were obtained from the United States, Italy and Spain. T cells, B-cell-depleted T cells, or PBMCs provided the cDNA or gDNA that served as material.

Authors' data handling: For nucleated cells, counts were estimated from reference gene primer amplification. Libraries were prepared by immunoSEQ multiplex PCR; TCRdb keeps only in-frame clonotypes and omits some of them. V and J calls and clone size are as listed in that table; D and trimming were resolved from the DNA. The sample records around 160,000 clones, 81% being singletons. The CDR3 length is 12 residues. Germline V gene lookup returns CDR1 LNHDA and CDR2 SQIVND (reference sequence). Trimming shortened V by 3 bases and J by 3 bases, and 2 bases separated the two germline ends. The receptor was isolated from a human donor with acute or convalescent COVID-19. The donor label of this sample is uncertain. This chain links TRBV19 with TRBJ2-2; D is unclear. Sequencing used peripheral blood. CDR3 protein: CASSIDTGELFF. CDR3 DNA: TGTGCCAGTAGTATCGACACCGGGGAGCTGTTTTTT.